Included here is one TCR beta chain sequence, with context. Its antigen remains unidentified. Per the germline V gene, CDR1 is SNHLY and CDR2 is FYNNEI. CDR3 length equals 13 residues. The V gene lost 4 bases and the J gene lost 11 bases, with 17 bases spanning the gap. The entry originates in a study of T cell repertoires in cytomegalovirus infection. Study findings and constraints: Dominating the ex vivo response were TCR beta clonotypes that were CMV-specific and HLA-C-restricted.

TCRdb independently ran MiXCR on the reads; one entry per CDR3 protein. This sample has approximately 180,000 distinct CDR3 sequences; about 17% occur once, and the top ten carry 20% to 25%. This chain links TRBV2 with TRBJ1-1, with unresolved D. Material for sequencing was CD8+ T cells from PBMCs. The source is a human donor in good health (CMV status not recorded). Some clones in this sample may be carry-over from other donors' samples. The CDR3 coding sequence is TGTGCCAGCAGTGCCTCGGTCGTTCGGTTGGCTTTCTTT. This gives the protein CASSASVVRLAFF.